This entry features one T cell receptor beta chain sequence. Its antigen is not identified. The time point denotes: week 23, last vaccination. Mutant IDH1 20-mer peptide, at 300 ug, made up each vaccine dose, with topical imiquimod. This specimen belongs to a study of a mutant IDH1 vaccine in newly diagnosed glioma. Study overall: Vaccines began 4-6 weeks after radiotherapy alone, or with temozolomide cycles. Antecedent treatment encompassed radiotherapy, temozolomide, or their combination; the majority received both.

This CDR3 region has 14 residues. Germline V gives CDR1 SGHRS, CDR2 YFSETQ. The V gene lost 0 bases and the J gene lost 5 bases, with 11 bases spanning the gap. Profiled with immunoSEQ multiplex PCR; TCRdb holds only in-frame clones, not every one. There are approximately 60,000 clones in the sample; about 89% occur only once, and around 1.5% lies in the top ten. The receptor was derived from a man aged 35 to 55 with glioma. The sequencing used PBMCs, collected from a glioma patient whose treatment included an IDH1 peptide vaccine. The chain recombines TRBV5-1 with TRBJ1-2; D is unresolved. The CDR3 spells CASSLETDLYGYTF. The CDR3 DNA reads TGCGCCAGCAGCTTGGAAACAGACCTTTATGGCTACACCTTC.